Following are 15 T cell receptor beta chains from one sample sequenced in a study of blood T cell repertoires in COVID-19. The table came from immunoSEQ multiplex PCR; TCRdb's copy has only in-frame clones and leaves some out. The repertoire holds about 220,000 clones, with more than 80% as singletons. Sequencing input: PBMCs or T cells enriched from blood (not recorded which). Every receptor here comes from a woman under 30 in a cohort exposed to, infected with or recovered from COVID-19 (not recorded which).

The chain recombines TRBV10-3 with TRBJ1-1; possibly TRBD1 for D (6 bases). Trimming pared 6 bases from V and 1 base from J, leaving 15 bases between. The CDR3 sequence is 15 residues long. Germline CDR1 ENHRY, CDR2 SYGVKD. Here the CDR3 reads CAIRTLQGWNTEAFF. In DNA form, the CDR3 reads TGTGCCATCAGGACTCTACAGGGATGGAACACTGAAGCTTTCTTT.

This clone came up a few times. The V gene is TRBV5-1, the J gene TRBJ2-6; D possibly corresponds to TRBD1 (5 bases). Trimming pared 4 bases from V and 0 bases from J, leaving 8 bases between. CDR1 SGHRS and CDR2 YFSETQ come from the germline V gene. This CDR3 has 15 residues. This CDR3 reads CASSKQGSGANVLTF. In DNA, the CDR3 is TGCGCCAGCAGCAAGCAGGGCTCTGGGGCCAACGTCCTGACTTTC. The entire variable domain, with the rest obtained from reference TRBV5-1 and TRBJ2-6, is as follows: KAGVTQTPRYLIKTRGQQVTLSCSPISGHRSVSWYQQTPGQGLQFLFEYFSETQRNKGNFPGRFSGRQFSNSRSEMNVSTLELGDSALYLCASSKQGSGANVLTFGAGSRLTVL.

The chain employs TRBV7-2 and TRBJ2-1; 8 positions agree with TRBD2. Per the germline V gene, CDR1 is SGHTA and CDR2 is FQGNSA. The length of the CDR3 is 16 residues. The junction had 5 bases not matched to a gene; V was cut back by 3 bases and J by 1 base. This chain's CDR3 is CASSFLPSGSYNEQFF. The CDR3, as DNA: TGTGCCAGCAGCTTTTTGCCTAGCGGGTCCTACAATGAGCAGTTCTTC.

Notes on this clone: The same CDR3 also results from other DNA sequences found in this sample. The V and J genes are TRBV28 and TRBJ1-2; no reliable D call. Germline CDR1 is MDHEN and CDR2 is SYDVKM. V was cut by 1 base and J by 6 bases, with 6 bases left in between. The CDR3 spans 12 residues. CDR3 DNA: TGTGCCAGCAGTTTATATCGGGATGGCTACACCTTC. Encoded protein: CASSLYRDGYTF.

CDR3 sequence: CATSDTYNEQFF. The DNA for the CDR3 is TGTGCCACTTCGGACACCTACAATGAGCAGTTCTTC. This sequence joins TRBV12-3 or TRBV12-4 and TRBJ2-1, with TRBD1 as a possible D gene (5 bases). With 10 bases removed from V and 2 bases from J, the gap between germline ends came to 9 bases. The CDR3 consists of 12 residues.

J is TRBJ1-2 and V is TRBV28; 10 bases fit TRBD1. Germline CDR1 MDHEN, CDR2 SYDVKM. This CDR3 region has 14 residues. The trim removed 6 bases at V and 12 bases at J, leaving 13 bases unmatched. CDR3 region: CASSQGRDRGSHTF. The CDR3 DNA follows: TGTGCCAGCAGCCAGGGCCGGGACAGGGGAAGTCACACCTTC.

This CDR3 is CASSLDPAENTGELFF. CDR3 in DNA: TGCGCCAGCAGCTTGGATCCAGCGGAGAACACCGGGGAGCTGTTTTTT. The V gene is TRBV5-1, the J gene TRBJ2-2; perhaps TRBD2 as D (5 bases). The CDR3 has 16 residues. V gave up 0 bases and J gave up 1 base, with 10 bases separating them. Per germline, CDR1 SGHRS and CDR2 YFSETQ.

With regard to this clone: Other DNA sequences of this sample code for an identical CDR3. The chain combines TRBV29-1 with TRBJ1-5; 9 bases line up with TRBD1. CDR3 length: 13 residues. Germline V gene lookup returns CDR1 SQVTM and CDR2 ANQGSEA. The trim removed 6 bases at V and 7 bases at J, leaving 7 bases unmatched. The CDR3 nucleotides read TGCAGCGTCGCGGACAGGGGAAACCAGCCCCAGCATTTT. It yields the protein CSVADRGNQPQHF.

For the CDR3, the DNA is TGTGCCAGCAGCTTAGTGGCTAGCGGGAGGACCAACGAGCAGTACTTC. Translation: CASSLVASGRTNEQYF. The rearrangement uses TRBV7-8 and TRBJ2-7; TRBD2 matches at 11 bases. Germline values: CDR1 SGHVS, CDR2 FQNEAQ. This CDR3 has 16 amino acids. J lost 5 bases, V lost 1 base, and 7 bases had no gene match.

V is TRBV4-2 and J is TRBJ1-2, with 7 bases lining up with TRBD1. Germline V gene lookup returns CDR1 LGHNA and CDR2 YNFKEQ. J was trimmed by 5 bases and V by 0 bases; bases with no gene match: 9. This CDR3 region has 16 residues. CDR3: CASSQDPGQAGYGYTF. CDR3 coding DNA: TGTGCCAGCAGCCAAGATCCCGGACAGGCGGGTTATGGCTACACCTTC.

V usage is TRBV3-1 (or the pseudogene TRBV3-2) and J usage is TRBJ1-5, with a weak D call TRBD1 (5 bases). Germline assignment: CDR1 LGHDT and CDR2 YNNKEL (reference sequence). The V end lost 0 bases, the J end lost 7 bases, and 7 bases lay between the germline ends. The CDR3 consists of 13 residues. CDR3 protein: CASSQDRGQPQHF. CDR3 DNA sequence: TGTGCCAGCAGCCAAGATAGGGGCCAGCCCCAGCATTTT.

The chain couples TRBV18 to TRBJ1-1; D is possibly TRBD1 (5 bases). The CDR3 is made up of 14 amino acids. With 4 bases removed from V and 1 base from J, the gap between germline ends came to 10 bases. Germline V gene sequence: CDR1 KGHSH, CDR2 LQKENI. The CDR3 spells CASSRRDRNTEAFF. The DNA for the CDR3 is TGTGCCAGCTCACGGCGAGACAGGAACACTGAAGCTTTCTTT.

V and J are TRBV5-6 and TRBJ1-2; D is undetermined. V gave up 2 bases and J gave up 4 bases, with 9 bases separating them. Germline loops: CDR1 SGHDT, CDR2 YYEEEE. CDR3 length equals 13 residues. CDR3 loop: CASSFSSVYGYTF. The CDR3 coding sequence is TGTGCCAGCAGCTTCTCATCAGTCTATGGCTACACCTTC.

The rearrangement links TRBV9 to TRBJ2-5, with 7 positions matching TRBD1. Per the germline V gene, CDR1 is SGDLS and CDR2 is YYNGEE. The CDR3 sequence is 15 residues long. V was pared by 1 base and J by 2 bases, with 5 bases of the junction left unmatched. The CDR3 reads CASSVFARGQETQYF. In DNA form, the CDR3 reads TGTGCCAGCAGCGTATTTGCCAGGGGGCAAGAGACCCAGTACTTC.

This clone occurred a few times. This chain joins TRBV19 and TRBJ2-2; D remains ambiguous. The CDR3 extends over 15 amino acids. Germline V gene data show CDR1 as LNHDA and CDR2 as SQIVND (reference sequence). Trimming cost V 10 bases and J 0 bases, with 15 bases left between them. CDR3 nucleotide sequence: TGTGCCACCAGCCGAGGAACCGCGAACACCGGGGAGCTGTTTTTT. It yields the protein CATSRGTANTGELFF.